One and the same sample provided the 10 T cell receptor beta chains below, sequenced in a study of PD-1 blockade in classical Hodgkin lymphoma (TCRdb year 2020). This specimen's time point label, per the study, means: cycle 4 day 1 (C4D1), after more than five weeks of nivolumab. All trial patients had relapsed after autologous stem cell transplantation, with cohorts A, B and C differing in prior brentuximab vedotin exposure. The library was produced with the immunoSEQ multiplex PCR assay. TCRdb obtained this table from immuneACCESS and retained in-frame rearrangements with V and J assigned. These tables miss some clones; where compared with another copy, unresolved V genes account for less than half of the shortfall, and the remainder is unexplained. The sample table records approximately 9,700 clones; 80% to 85% of these occur just once. The ten largest clones represent 45% of the sample. The specimen was peripheral blood mononuclear cells (PBMCs), collected before the fourth cycle of nivolumab. The receptors shown here come from a human donor with classical Hodgkin lymphoma.

The V call is TRBV7-9, the J call TRBJ1-1; D gene uncertain. This CDR3 has 12 amino acids. Germline V gives CDR1 SEHNR, CDR2 FQNEAQ (reference sequence). Trimming stripped 11 bases from V and 3 bases from J, with 13 bases between. The CDR3 nucleotides are TGTGCCGGCGGGCAGTCGGACACTGAAGCTTTCTTT. Its translation: CAGGQSDTEAFF.

This sequence joins TRBV5-1 and TRBJ2-3; 7 bases agree with TRBD1. Germline V gene lookup returns CDR1 SGHRS and CDR2 YFSETQ. CDR3 length: 20 residues. J was trimmed by 6 bases and V by 0 bases; bases with no gene match: 22. CDR3 nucleotide sequence: TGCGCCAGCAGCTTGGCCATTCTGATAGGGACAGTGTCATCCGAGGATACGCAGTATTTT. It specifies CASSLAILIGTVSSEDTQYF.

The J gene is TRBJ2-1, the V gene TRBV5-1; 12 positions match TRBD2. The CDR3 covers 17 residues. The V segment lost 1 base and the J segment 9 bases; nucleotides outside the gene matches: 11. CDR1 SGHRS and CDR2 YFSETQ come from the germline V gene. The CDR3 region has the DNA TGCGCCAGCAGCTTGTCCCTAGCGGGAGGGCCGGCGATTGAGCAGTTCTTC. Translated, it gives CASSLSLAGGPAIEQFF.

J is TRBJ2-3 and V is TRBV18, with D perhaps matching TRBD1 (6 bases). V was clipped by 4 bases and J by 3 bases, with 11 bases between them. CDR3 length: 14 residues. CDR1 KGHSH and CDR2 LQKENI come from the germline V gene. The CDR3 region is CASSRQGHTDTQYF. The CDR3 DNA sequence: TGTGCCAGCTCACGGCAGGGGCATACAGATACGCAGTATTTT.

The chain uses TRBV27 and TRBJ1-1; 7 positions match TRBD1. Germline CDR1 and CDR2: MNHEY and SMNVEV (reference sequence). Trimming cost V 7 bases and J 4 bases; bases outside gene matches: 6. The CDR3 has 13 residues. CDR3 nucleotide sequence: TGTGCCAGCAAACAGGGGTTGGGCACTGAAGCTTTCTTT. Its protein product is CASKQGLGTEAFF.

The chain uses TRBV27 and TRBJ2-7; D not certain. The germline V gene encodes CDR1 MNHEY and CDR2 SMNVEV (reference sequence). This CDR3 is built from 11 residues. Trimming removed 3 bases at V and 6 bases at J, with 6 bases between. CDR3 loop: CASSFMGEQYF. DNA of the CDR3: TGTGCCAGCAGTTTTATGGGCGAGCAGTACTTC.

This chain uses TRBV7-9 with TRBJ2-5, with TRBD1 as a possible D gene (6 bases). Germline V gene data show CDR1 as SEHNR and CDR2 as FQNEAQ (reference sequence). The CDR3 has 18 residues. V lost 0 bases, J lost 1 base, and 18 bases lay in between. CDR3 residues: CASSLARIQGPPQETQYF. The CDR3 DNA reads TGTGCCAGCAGCTTAGCGAGGATCCAGGGGCCCCCCCAAGAGACCCAGTACTTC.

The V and J genes are TRBV27 and TRBJ2-5; D unresolved. This CDR3 has 14 amino acids. CDR1 is MNHEY, CDR2 SMNVEV, per germline (reference sequence). V was pared by 2 bases and J by 2 bases, with 9 bases between. The CDR3 region is CASSLRWQQETQYF. CDR3 DNA: TGTGCCAGCAGTTTACGGTGGCAGCAAGAGACCCAGTACTTC.

This clone appeared a single time. The sample contains more than one DNA sequence encoding this CDR3. The chain is built from TRBV28 and TRBJ2-7; no firm D call. The V gene lost 3 bases and the J gene lost 4 bases, with 19 bases spanning the gap. This CDR3 is built from 16 residues. The germline V gene encodes CDR1 MDHEN and CDR2 SYDVKM. CDR3 sequence (DNA): TGTGCCAGCAGTTTGAGCCTGGCGGAGCTCAGGTACGAGCAGTACTTC. This sequence encodes CASSLSLAELRYEQYF. The full variable domain, its missing parts supplied by reference TRBV28 and TRBJ2-7, is DVKVTQSSRYLVKRTGEKVFLECVQDMDHENMFWYRQDPGLGLRLIYFSYDVKMKEKGDIPEGYSVSREKKERFSLILESASTNQTSMYLCASSLSLAELRYEQYFGPGTRLTVT.

This sequence joins TRBV21-1 and TRBJ2-7; the table's TRBD2 call for D was not verified on the DNA. TRBV21-1 is a documented pseudogene. CDR3 length: 19 residues. The CDR3, as DNA: TGTGCCAGCAGCAATTCCGGGACTAGCGGCCCGGGCGACTACTACGAGCAGTACTTC. Its translation is CASSNSGTSGPGDYYEQYF.